The 4 T cell receptor beta chains below all came from one sample that was sequenced in a study of blood T cells in healthy people across ages. Together with a sample-barcoded 5' primer, a J-beta primer mix was included in a second PCR lasting about 7 to 12 cycles. TCRdb analysed the 5' RACE reads with MiXCR anew, one entry per CDR3 protein. Of hundreds of thousands of distinct CDR3 sequences listed, under 65% were seen once; the top ten hold less than 15%. Sequencing was done on a sample of blood. The receptors were gathered from a woman older than 75 in good health.

Worth noting for this clonotype: The junction shows a germline mismatch at one end, possibly a read error. The chain joins TRBV7-2 to TRBJ2-3, with 9 positions matching TRBD2. This CDR3 has 18 amino acids. Germline assignment: CDR1 SGHTA and CDR2 FQGNSA. The CDR3 reads CASSLAPGLASNADTQYF. CDR3 coding DNA: TGTGCCAGTAGCTTAGCCCCTGGACTAGCGTCGAACGCAGATACGCAGTATTTT.

This clonotype was counted ten times or more. This chain uses TRBV20-1 with TRBJ2-5; no definite D call. Germline CDR1 reads DFQATT; CDR2 reads SNEGSKA (reference sequence). This CDR3 is 15 amino acids long. V was pared by 0 bases and J by 0 bases, with 11 bases between. The DNA of the CDR3 is TGCAGTGCTAGAGATTCGGCAACCCACCAAGAGACCCAGTACTTC. It codes for CSARDSATHQETQYF.

Comment on this clonotype: This sequence may be a read error, since a much larger clone differs from it by one base. The V call is TRBV7-3, the J call TRBJ2-1, with TRBD2 matching over 7 bases. Germline CDR1 reads SGHTA; CDR2 reads FQGTGA. The CDR3 totals 13 residues. Unmatched junction bases numbered 5, after V lost 7 bases and J lost 5 bases. CDR3 loop: CASNFGTNNEQFF. The DNA for the CDR3 is TGTGCCAGCAACTTCGGGACTAACAATGAGCAGTTCTTC.

Comments on this clonotype: The germline gene is not matched at one end of the junction; a read error may be the cause. The V call is TRBV5-1, the J call TRBJ2-1, with TRBD2 as a possible D gene (7 bases). CDR1 SGHRS and CDR2 YFSETQ come from the germline V gene. The CDR3 sequence is 16 residues long. CDR3 sequence (DNA): TGCGCCGGCAGCTTTCCGAGGGGGGGCTCCTACAATGAGCAGTTCTTC. It codes for CAGSFPRGGSYNEQFF.